These 5 T cell receptor beta chains came from one sample sequenced in a study of OX40 agonist ivuxolimab in advanced cancers. Generated by immunoSEQ multiplex PCR, the TCRdb table keeps only in-frame clones and is missing some. The data show tens of thousands of clones, 86% seen once. Sequenced here: CD4+ or CD8+ T cells sorted from blood, sampled in a trial of the OX40 agonist ivuxolimab. The receptors stem from an adult with an advanced solid tumor such as melanoma, head and neck, liver or kidney cancer.

The chain carries TRBV4-2 and TRBJ2-7, with unresolved D. V was clipped by 0 bases and J by 6 bases, with 15 bases between them. The CDR3 length is 15 residues. The germline V gene encodes CDR1 LGHNA and CDR2 YNFKEQ. As DNA, the CDR3 is TGTGCCAGCAGCCAAGACGCTAGGATCCCCCTCGAGCAGTACTTC. It is translated as CASSQDARIPLEQYF.

The chain links TRBV21-1 to TRBJ1-1. TRBV21-1 is classified as a pseudogene. The CDR3 has 12 residues. CDR3 region: CATAWSVTEAFF. The DNA for the CDR3 is TGTGCCACGGCCTGGAGTGTTACTGAAGCTTTCTTT.

In this sample, this clone turned up once. This chain joins TRBV11-3 and TRBJ2-1; D is unresolved. The V gene lost 0 bases and the J gene lost 6 bases, with 12 bases spanning the gap. The CDR3 loop spans 15 amino acids. Germline V CDR1 and CDR2: SGHNT, YENEEA. The CDR3 nucleotides are TGTGCCAGCAGCTTAGATTCGGGTTTGGGCAATGAGCAGTTCTTC. It encodes CASSLDSGLGNEQFF.

This chain joins TRBV7-9 and TRBJ2-7; TRBD1 matches at 7 bases. This CDR3 spans 16 amino acids. V trimming: 5 bases; J trimming: 5 bases; junction bases outside the gene matches: 15. The germline gives CDR1 SEHNR, CDR2 FQNEAQ (reference sequence). This CDR3 is CASSPGWTGLSNEQYF. CDR3 in DNA: TGTGCCAGCAGCCCCGGTTGGACAGGATTATCTAACGAGCAGTACTTC.

This clone was detected only a few times. The chain uses TRBV18 and TRBJ1-6, with 9 bases aligning to TRBD1. Germline CDR1 and CDR2: KGHSH and LQKENI. With V trimmed by 2 bases and J by 9 bases, 5 bases remained unmatched. This CDR3 region has 15 residues. Here the CDR3 reads CASSPTGGTGSPLHF. CDR3 DNA sequence: TGTGCCAGCTCACCAACAGGGGGCACAGGTTCACCCCTCCACTTT.